Reported below is one T cell receptor (beta chain). The antigen is unknown. The source of the sample is a study of T cell responses to AZD1222 COVID-19 vaccine. General study findings and limits: CD4 TCRs linked to vaccination spanned spike, dominating at 160-218 and 743-854. Only five or six people who got AZD1222 tested seropositive at baseline.

The germline V and J ends were trimmed by 6 bases and 0 bases, with 9 bases remaining between them. Germline CDR1 MNHEY, CDR2 SMNVEV (reference sequence). CDR3 length: 13 amino acids. Profiled with immunoSEQ multiplex PCR; TCRdb holds only in-frame clones, not every one. Found here are 90,000 to 150,000 clones, over 85% of them singletons; the top ten hold 8% to 9.5%. The starting material was peripheral blood, obtained on day 0 of AZD1222 vaccination. This sequence was found in an adult in good health. The chain is built from TRBV27 and TRBJ2-7; weak D call: TRBD2 (6 bases). The CDR3 here is CASSPGGSYEQYF. Here the CDR3 DNA reads TGTGCCAGCAGCCCCGGGGGCTCCTACGAGCAGTACTTC.